Shown below are 19 T cell receptor beta chains from a single sample sequenced in a study of T cells in Graves' hyperthyroidism and ophthalmopathy. The investigators amplified TCR beta CDR3 regions from RNA transcripts. The study used the HTBI primer set for a first-round RT-PCR of the TCR CDR3. MiXCR was run by TCRdb on the multiplex PCR reads, yielding one entry per CDR3 protein. The repertoire includes about 250,000 distinct CDR3 sequences, approximately 23% of them detected once, and 35% sits in the top ten. Sequencing was performed on blood. These TCRs come from a woman aged 40 to 55 with Graves' ophthalmopathy.

The table lists this clonotype with many counts. J is TRBJ2-2 and V is TRBV4-2; D call uncertain. The CDR3 contains 15 residues. In germline, CDR1 is LGHNA, CDR2 YNFKEQ. Deletions cut 3 bases from V and 4 bases from J, with 12 bases between. CDR3 loop: CASSHIADPTGELFF. The CDR3 DNA sequence: TGTGCCAGCAGCCATATTGCTGACCCCACCGGGGAGCTGTTTTTT.

The sample holds many counts of this clonotype. This chain connects TRBV3-1 to TRBJ1-2; D possibly corresponds to TRBD1 (6 bases). The CDR3 is 13 amino acids. The V and J ends lost 4 bases and 4 bases respectively, with 10 bases between them. Germline V gene data show CDR1 as LGHDT and CDR2 as YNNKEL (reference sequence). CDR3 sequence reads: CASSLTGFYGYTF. The DNA of the CDR3 is TGTGCCAGCAGCCTAACAGGGTTCTATGGCTACACCTTC.

This clonotype was observed many times. The chain links TRBV11-2 to TRBJ2-5; D is possibly TRBD2 (5 bases). The length of the CDR3 is 15 residues. Germline assignment: CDR1 SGHAT and CDR2 FQNNGV. V lost 8 bases, J lost 7 bases, and 23 bases lay in between. In DNA, the CDR3 is TGTGCCAGCGTCGCTCCAAGGCCCCTCGAGGGGACCCAGTACTTC. This codes for CASVAPRPLEGTQYF.

This clonotype appeared many times. This chain links TRBV5-6 with TRBJ2-7; a weak D match, TRBD2 (6 bases). The CDR3 is 13 amino acids. Trimming took off 1 base at V and 3 bases at J, with 8 bases between the two ends. In germline, CDR1 is SGHDT, CDR2 YYEEEE. The CDR3 region is CASSLLADYEQYF. The CDR3 nucleotides read TGTGCCAGCAGCTTGTTAGCGGACTACGAGCAGTACTTC.

This clonotype was observed a few times. This sequence joins TRBV12-3 or TRBV12-4 and TRBJ2-1; D remains ambiguous. V lost 8 bases and J 8 bases, leaving 7 bases between the germline ends. This CDR3 spans 10 amino acids. DNA of the CDR3: TGTGCCAGCGGCTGGGATGAGCAGTTCTTC. Its protein is CASGWDEQFF.

This clonotype has a count of ten or more. The genes are TRBV27 and TRBJ1-2; 8 bases are shared with TRBD1. Per germline, CDR1 MNHEY and CDR2 SMNVEV (reference sequence). This CDR3 is built from 15 residues. Trimming cost V 6 bases and J 4 bases; bases outside gene matches: 10. The DNA of the CDR3 is TGTGCCAGCAGGGGACAGGCGGGAAGGGTCTATGGCTACACCTTC. Protein sequence: CASRGQAGRVYGYTF.

This clonotype was observed at least ten times. The rearrangement links TRBV28 to TRBJ2-7, with 9 positions matching TRBD2. This CDR3 is built from 15 residues. Germline assignment: CDR1 MDHEN and CDR2 SYDVKM. Losses at the gene ends were 2 bases for V and 4 bases for J; bases not matched to a gene: 6. The CDR3 bases are TGTGCCAGCAGTTTAGTAGCGGGAGAGACGTACGAGCAGTACTTC. The encoded protein is CASSLVAGETYEQYF.

This clonotype was observed at least ten times. This chain joins TRBV10-3 and TRBJ1-5; weak D call: TRBD1 (5 bases). Trimming cost V 10 bases and J 2 bases, with 18 bases left between them. The CDR3 is 15 residues long. CDR1 is ENHRY and CDR2 is SYGVKD in the germline V gene. The DNA of the CDR3 is TGTGCCACTCACACCCGGGACGCAGGCAATCAGCCCCAGCATTTT. Translation gives CATHTRDAGNQPQHF.

This clonotype was seen repeatedly, ten times or more. J is TRBJ2-7 and V is TRBV5-1; weak D call: TRBD1 (5 bases). Germline CDR1 SGHRS, CDR2 YFSETQ. The CDR3 runs to 15 residues. V shed 0 bases and J shed 2 bases, with 12 bases lying between them. The CDR3 nucleotides are TGCGCCAGCAGCTTGGCCGTAGGGGCCACCTACGAGCAGTACTTC. As protein: CASSLAVGATYEQYF.

This clonotype was seen repeatedly, ten times or more. The rearrangement joins TRBV2 to TRBJ2-7, with unresolved D. Trimming pared 1 base from V and 5 bases from J, leaving 6 bases between. Germline V gene data show CDR1 as SNHLY and CDR2 as FYNNEI. The CDR3 has 12 residues. CDR3 amino acids: CASSEGRDEQYF. CDR3 in DNA: TGTGCCAGCAGTGAAGGGCGAGACGAGCAGTACTTC.

This clonotype was counted ten times or more. This chain joins TRBV20-1 and TRBJ2-2, with no clear D. This CDR3 is 13 amino acids long. V was cut by 0 bases and J by 7 bases, with 9 bases left in between. The germline V gene has CDR1 DFQATT and CDR2 SNEGSKA (reference sequence). CDR3 sequence reads: CSARDLDLGELFF. DNA for the CDR3: TGCAGTGCTAGAGATCTTGACCTCGGGGAGCTGTTTTTT.

This clonotype was seen many times. The V and J genes are TRBV7-8 and TRBJ1-2; 9 nucleotides align to TRBD1. Germline CDR1 is SGHVS and CDR2 is FQNEAQ. The CDR3 totals 12 residues. J lost 7 bases, V lost 6 bases, and 3 bases had no gene match. DNA of the CDR3: TGTGCCAGCAGTGGGACAGGGACTGGCTACACCTTC. As protein: CASSGTGTGYTF.

The genes are TRBV7-2 and TRBJ2-1; the D is unclear. The V end lost 0 bases, the J end lost 6 bases, and 0 bases lay between the germline ends. The germline CDR1 and CDR2 sequences are SGHTA and FQGNSA. The CDR3 totals 11 residues. Here the CDR3 DNA reads TGTGCCAGCAGCTTAGCCAATGAGCAGTTCTTC. This encodes CASSLANEQFF.

This clonotype was found many times. The chain has TRBV19 and TRBJ1-5, with D maybe TRBD1 (6 bases). The germline V gene encodes CDR1 LNHDA and CDR2 SQIVND (reference sequence). The CDR3 spans 16 residues. Trimming stripped 5 bases from V and 4 bases from J, with 18 bases between. The DNA of the CDR3 is TGTGCCAGTAGTCCCCCGGCGGGGGGCGGGAATCAGCCCCAGCATTTT. Its translation: CASSPPAGGGNQPQHF.

This clonotype was counted only a few times. The chain is built from TRBV11-3 and TRBJ2-5, with D uncertain. This CDR3 comprises 15 residues. Germline V gene lookup returns CDR1 SGHNT and CDR2 YENEEA. V was trimmed by 1 base and J by 2 bases, leaving 11 bases between them. The CDR3 loop is CASSLAPRVQETQYF. CDR3 coding DNA: TGTGCCAGCAGCTTAGCCCCCCGGGTACAAGAGACCCAGTACTTC.

This clonotype appeared a few times. At one of its ends the junction is not consistent with the germline gene, which may arise from a read error. V and J are TRBV28 and TRBJ1-6; D is unresolved. The CDR3 length is 15 residues. Germline loops: CDR1 MDHEN, CDR2 SYDVKM. The CDR3 DNA reads as TGTGCCAGCAGTGCCATGAGAGGGTATAATTCACCCCTCCTCTTT. This gives the protein CASSAMRGYNSPLLF.

This clonotype was counted at least ten times. The chain employs TRBV27 and TRBJ2-2, with D possibly being TRBD2 (5 bases). Trimming left V 7 bases short and J 7 bases short, with 13 bases between. CDR3 length equals 13 residues. In germline, CDR1 is MNHEY, CDR2 SMNVEV (reference sequence). CDR3: CASTRFEGGELFF. The CDR3 DNA reads as TGTGCCAGCACGAGGTTTGAGGGCGGGGAGCTGTTTTTT.

The rearrangement links TRBV15 to TRBJ2-5, with 7 nucleotides matching TRBD2. With 8 bases clipped from V and 5 bases from J, the junction kept 17 bases outside the gene matches. This CDR3 is built from 16 residues. CDR1 and CDR2 from the germline V gene are LNHNV and YYDKDF (reference sequence). CDR3 in amino acids: CATGSWGGTSIETQYF. The CDR3 DNA reads as TGTGCCACCGGCTCCTGGGGGGGTACTAGTATTGAGACCCAGTACTTC.

This clonotype appeared many times. This chain links TRBV19 with TRBJ2-7, with TRBD1 matching 9 bases. This CDR3 region has 15 residues. Trimming cost V 3 bases and J 3 bases; bases outside gene matches: 6. CDR1 is LNHDA and CDR2 is SQIVND in the germline V gene (reference sequence). The CDR3 protein is CASSIAGTGIYEQYF. The CDR3 nucleotides read TGTGCCAGTAGTATTGCCGGGACAGGGATCTACGAGCAGTACTTC. Looking up the rest from reference TRBV19 and TRBJ2-7 gives the full variable domain: DGGITQSPKYLFRKEGQNVTLSCEQNLNHDAMYWYRQDPGQGLRLIYYSQIVNDFQKGDIAEGYSVSREKKESFPLTVTSAQKNPTAFYLCASSIAGTGIYEQYFGPGTRLTVT.